Listed below are T cell receptor beta chains from one sample, sequenced in a study of T cells after yellow fever vaccination. TCRdb reanalysed the 5' RACE reads using MiXCR and keeps one entry per CDR3 protein. The repertoire holds about 120,000 distinct CDR3 sequences, with under 9% as singletons. The sequencing here drew on CD8+ T cells sorted from PBMCs, taken 45 days after the yellow fever booster vaccination. These receptors originate from a man aged 30 to 39 who received the YFV17D yellow fever vaccine. The CDR3 runs from the conserved cysteine through the conserved F or W. A D gene is named only where the DNA matches it firmly. Clone size, where shown, is once, few, many, or a class for clones that have expanded.

V	J	D	size	CDR3	DNA
TRBV7-8	TRBJ2-5	TRBD2	few	CASSPQPSGLQETQYF	TGTGCCAGCAGCCCCCAGCCTAGCGGGCTTCAAGAGACCCAGTACTTC
TRBV12-3/TRBV12-4	TRBJ1-1	.	many	CASSWSFKGTEAFF	TGTGCCAGCAGTTGGTCTTTTAAGGGCACTGAAGCTTTCTTT
TRBV2	TRBJ2-7	TRBD2	.	CASRAGTAYEQYF	TGTGCCAGCAGAGCGGGAACAGCCTACGAGCAGTACTTC
TRBV4-2	TRBJ1-4	.	.	CASTAEGEKLFF	TGTGCCAGCACCGCAGAAGGAGAAAAACTGTTTTTT
TRBV5-4	TRBJ1-1	TRBD1	.	CASSSTGENTEAFF	TGTGCCAGCAGCTCGACAGGGGAGAACACTGAAGCTTTCTTT
TRBV6-5	TRBJ1-4	TRBD1	.	CASSYGGTGTEKLFF	TGTGCCAGCAGTTACGGGGGGACAGGGACTGAAAAACTGTTTTTT
TRBV27	TRBJ1-2	.	.	CASSPPGGLVGGYTF	TGTGCCAGCAGTCCTCCGGGAGGACTGGTGGGTGGCTACACCTTC
TRBV6-5	TRBJ2-2	.	many	CASSFSNTGELFF	TGTGCCAGCAGTTTTTCGAACACCGGGGAGCTGTTTTTT
TRBV11-2	TRBJ2-5	TRBD2	.	CASSLNSGGRGIETQYF	TGTGCCAGCAGCTTAAATTCGGGCGGGAGGGGGATCGAGACCCAGTACTTC
TRBV7-9	TRBJ2-7	.	many	CASSSTDYEQYF	TGTGCCAGCAGCTCGACTGACTACGAGCAGTACTTC
TRBV20-1	TRBJ2-7	TRBD2	many	CSGLADRSSYEQYF	TGCAGTGGGCTAGCGGATAGGAGCTCCTACGAGCAGTACTTC
TRBV7-2	TRBJ1-3	.	many	CASDQESGNTIYF	TGTGCCAGCGACCAGGAGTCTGGAAACACCATATATTTT
TRBV11-2	TRBJ2-7	.	many	CASSLSPYLSYEQYF	TGTGCCAGCAGCTTAAGTCCCTACCTCTCCTACGAGCAGTACTTC
TRBV12-3/TRBV12-4	TRBJ2-5	.	many	CASRFSVGETQYF	TGTGCCAGCAGATTCTCAGTCGGGGAGACCCAGTACTTC
TRBV20-1	TRBJ2-7	.	many	CSAPIPDNAYEQYF	TGCAGTGCTCCAATCCCGGACAACGCCTACGAGCAGTACTTC
TRBV7-8	TRBJ1-6	.	few	CASSLPGRGPLHF	TGTGCCAGCAGCTTACCGGGACGGGGGCCCCTCCACTTT
TRBV12-3/TRBV12-4	TRBJ2-3	TRBD2	.	CASSAQLAGDTDTQYF	TGTGCCAGCAGTGCTCAACTAGCGGGGGACACAGATACGCAGTATTTT
TRBV4-3	TRBJ2-3	.	.	CASSQDIQIFTDTQYF	TGCGCCAGCAGCCAAGATATCCAGATCTTTACAGATACGCAGTATTTT
TRBV3-1	TRBJ2-7	TRBD1	many	CASSDWTGAFPYEQYF	TGTGCCAGCAGCGATTGGACAGGGGCTTTCCCCTACGAGCAGTACTTC
TRBV12-5	TRBJ2-7	.	many	CAPRGADSYEQYF	TGTGCTCCGCGGGGTGCCGACTCCTACGAGCAGTACTTC
TRBV11-2	TRBJ2-1	TRBD2	.	CASKKLLLAGGPNEQFF	TGTGCCAGCAAAAAACTCCTTCTAGCGGGAGGGCCAAATGAGCAGTTCTTC
TRBV6-1	TRBJ2-2	TRBD2	many	CASNAGAPANTGELFF	TGTGCCAGCAACGCGGGAGCGCCGGCGAACACCGGGGAGCTGTTTTTT
TRBV30	TRBJ1-4	TRBD1	.	CAWSEQGIGEKLFF	TGTGCCTGGAGCGAACAGGGGATCGGTGAAAAACTGTTTTTT
TRBV7-9	TRBJ2-5	.	many	CASSTLRETQYF	TGTGCCAGCAGTACTCTGAGGGAGACCCAGTACTTC
TRBV30	TRBJ2-7	TRBD2	many	CAWTLAGNEQYF	TGTGCCTGGACACTAGCGGGAAACGAGCAGTACTTC
TRBV20-1	TRBJ2-7	.	many	CSERGDRSYEQYF	TGCAGTGAGAGGGGGGACAGAAGCTACGAGCAGTACTTC
TRBV7-9	TRBJ2-1	.	.	CASKITTEQFF	TGTGCCAGCAAGATTACGACAGAGCAGTTCTTC
TRBV29-1	TRBJ2-1	TRBD1	many	CSVAGGGTGVHNEQFF	TGCAGCGTCGCCGGGGGGGGGACAGGGGTACACAATGAGCAGTTCTTC
TRBV7-8	TRBJ2-2	.	many	CASWDSGELFF	TGTGCCAGCTGGGACTCCGGGGAGCTGTTTTTT
TRBV7-8	TRBJ2-2	.	few	CASSLGFGDTGELFF	TGTGCCAGCAGCTTAGGGTTCGGAGATACCGGGGAGCTGTTTTTT
TRBV20-1	TRBJ2-5	.	many	CSARDYWETQYF	TGCAGTGCTAGAGATTACTGGGAGACCCAGTACTTC
TRBV6-1	TRBJ2-7	.	many	CASRELRTTPYEQYF	TGTGCCAGCAGGGAACTCCGGACAACTCCCTACGAGCAGTACTTC
TRBV20-1	TRBJ2-7	.	.	CSARWTEASYEQYF	TGCAGTGCTAGGTGGACGGAGGCATCCTACGAGCAGTACTTC
TRBV14	TRBJ2-1	.	many	CASSQDLPPSVVEQFF	TGTGCCAGCAGCCAAGATCTACCCCCGTCGGTTGTTGAGCAGTTCTTC
TRBV11-1	TRBJ1-1	.	many	CASSFTDGEAFF	TGTGCCAGCAGCTTTACGGACGGGGAAGCTTTCTTT
TRBV25-1	TRBJ2-3	.	many	CASSEYFSTDTQYF	TGTGCCAGCAGTGAATACTTTAGCACAGATACGCAGTATTTT
TRBV10-2	TRBJ2-3	TRBD1	many	CASRGTEGGPDTQYF	TGCGCCAGCAGGGGGACAGAGGGCGGTCCAGATACGCAGTATTTT
TRBV4-3	TRBJ2-1	.	many	CASSLGISWANEQFF	TGCGCCAGCAGCCTTGGCATAAGCTGGGCCAATGAGCAGTTCTTC
TRBV7-8	TRBJ2-1	.	many	CASSWLAANEQFF	TGTGCCAGCAGCTGGCTAGCTGCCAATGAGCAGTTCTTC
TRBV20-1	TRBJ2-1	TRBD2	many	CSAKTSGRANEQFF	TGCAGTGCCAAGACTAGCGGGAGGGCCAATGAGCAGTTCTTC
TRBV5-1	TRBJ1-1	.	.	CASSLGRPTEAFF	TGCGCCAGCAGCTTAGGCCGGCCGACTGAAGCTTTCTTT
TRBV12-3/TRBV12-4	TRBJ1-3	.	.	CASTLNGNTIYF	TGTGCCAGCACCCTTAACGGAAACACCATATATTTT
TRBV29-1	TRBJ2-7	.	many	CSVEGGSEQYF	TGCAGCGTTGAAGGGGGGAGCGAGCAGTACTTC
TRBV12-3/TRBV12-4	TRBJ1-5	.	many	CASSLGAFNQPQHF	TGTGCCAGCAGTTTGGGGGCTTTCAATCAGCCCCAGCATTTT
TRBV15	TRBJ2-5	TRBD2	many	CATSRSGLAVQETQYF	TGTGCCACCAGCAGATCGGGACTAGCGGTACAAGAGACCCAGTACTTC
TRBV7-8	TRBJ2-1	.	.	CASSLESGVYNEQFF	TGTGCCAGCAGCTTAGAGTCCGGGGTCTACAATGAGCAGTTCTTC